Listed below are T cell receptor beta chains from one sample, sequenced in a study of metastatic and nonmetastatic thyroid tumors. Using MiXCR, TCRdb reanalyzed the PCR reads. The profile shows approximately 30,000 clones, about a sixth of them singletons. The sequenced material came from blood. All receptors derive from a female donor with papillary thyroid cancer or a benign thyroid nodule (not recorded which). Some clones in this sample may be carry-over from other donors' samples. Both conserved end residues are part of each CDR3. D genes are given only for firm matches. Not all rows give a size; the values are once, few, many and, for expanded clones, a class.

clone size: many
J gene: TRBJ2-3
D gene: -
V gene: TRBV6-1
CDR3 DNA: TGTGCCAGCAGTCTGCGTCGGGACATAGATACGCAGTATTTT
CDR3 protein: CASSLRRDIDTQYF

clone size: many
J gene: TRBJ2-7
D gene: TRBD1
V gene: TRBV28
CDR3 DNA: TGTGCCAGCAGTCCGGGGACAGGGGTTTACTACGAGCAGTACTTC
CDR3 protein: CASSPGTGVYYEQYF

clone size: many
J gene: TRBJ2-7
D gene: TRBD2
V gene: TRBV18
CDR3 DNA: TGTGCCAGCTCACCAAACGGACTAGGGTCGGGGGACGAGCAGTACTTC
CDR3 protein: CASSPNGLGSGDEQYF

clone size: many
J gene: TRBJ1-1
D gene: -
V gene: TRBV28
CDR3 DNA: TGTGCCAGCAGTTTCGGCAGGGTGTGGTTCTTT
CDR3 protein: CASSFGRVWFF

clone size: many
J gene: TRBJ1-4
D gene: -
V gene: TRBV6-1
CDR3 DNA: TGTGCCAGCAGGACGGGGGGGGAGGATGAAAAACTGTTTTTT
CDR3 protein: CASRTGGEDEKLFF

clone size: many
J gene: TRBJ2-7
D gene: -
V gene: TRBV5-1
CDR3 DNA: TGCGCCAGCAGAGGGTCAGCAACCTACGAGCAGTACTTC
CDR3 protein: CASRGSATYEQYF

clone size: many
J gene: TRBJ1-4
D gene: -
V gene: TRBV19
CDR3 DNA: TGTGCCAGTAGCCTGTCCCCCGGTCGGCTGGACGAAAAACTGTTTTTT
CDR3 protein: CASSLSPGRLDEKLFF

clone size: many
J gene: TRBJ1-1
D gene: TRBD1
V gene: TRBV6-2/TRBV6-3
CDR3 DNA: TGTGCCAGCAGACCGGGACAGGTAACCAAACGGGTAACTGAAGCTTTCTTT
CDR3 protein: CASRPGQVTKRVTEAFF

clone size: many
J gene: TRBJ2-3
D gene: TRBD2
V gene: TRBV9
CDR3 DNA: TGTGCCAGCAGCCAACGGGGGGTTCGCACAGATACGCAGTATTTT
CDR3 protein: CASSQRGVRTDTQYF

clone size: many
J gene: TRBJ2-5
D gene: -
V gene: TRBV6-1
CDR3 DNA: TGTGCCAGCAGTTTCGAGGGTAGCCAAGAGACCCAGTACTTC
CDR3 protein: CASSFEGSQETQYF

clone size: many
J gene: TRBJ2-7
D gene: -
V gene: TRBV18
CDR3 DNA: TGTGCCAGCTCACCGGGGAGGTCCTACGAGCAGTACTTC
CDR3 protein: CASSPGRSYEQYF

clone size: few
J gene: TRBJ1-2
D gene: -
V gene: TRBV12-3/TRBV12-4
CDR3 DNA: TGTGCCAGCAGTCTGACGGGGACTGGCTACACCTTC
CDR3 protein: CASSLTGTGYTF

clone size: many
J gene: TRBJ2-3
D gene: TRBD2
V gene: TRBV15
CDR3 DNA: TGTGCCACCAGCAAAGCGGGAAGCACAGATACGCAGTATTTT
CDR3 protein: CATSKAGSTDTQYF

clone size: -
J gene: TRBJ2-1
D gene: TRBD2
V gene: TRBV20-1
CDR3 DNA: TGCAGTGCCCACGGCGGGCTAGCGGCAGGCTGTGAGCAGTTCTTC
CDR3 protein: CSAHGGLAAGCEQFF

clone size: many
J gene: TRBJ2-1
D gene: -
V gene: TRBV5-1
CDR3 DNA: TGCGCCAGCAGTTATGACAATGAGCAGTTCTTC
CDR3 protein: CASSYDNEQFF